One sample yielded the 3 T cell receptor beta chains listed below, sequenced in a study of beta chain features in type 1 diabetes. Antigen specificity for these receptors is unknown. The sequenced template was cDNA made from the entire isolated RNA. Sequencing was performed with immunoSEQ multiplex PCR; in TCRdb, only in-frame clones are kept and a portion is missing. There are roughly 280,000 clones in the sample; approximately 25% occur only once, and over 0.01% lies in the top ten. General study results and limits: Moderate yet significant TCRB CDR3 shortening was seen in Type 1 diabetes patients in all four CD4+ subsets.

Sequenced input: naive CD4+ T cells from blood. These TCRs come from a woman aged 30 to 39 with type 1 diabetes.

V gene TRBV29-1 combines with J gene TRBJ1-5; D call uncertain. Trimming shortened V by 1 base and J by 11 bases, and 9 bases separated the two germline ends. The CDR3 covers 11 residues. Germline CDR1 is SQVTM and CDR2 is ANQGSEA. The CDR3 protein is CSVEGPQAQHF. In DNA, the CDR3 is TGCAGCGTTGAAGGCCCCCAGGCCCAGCATTTT.

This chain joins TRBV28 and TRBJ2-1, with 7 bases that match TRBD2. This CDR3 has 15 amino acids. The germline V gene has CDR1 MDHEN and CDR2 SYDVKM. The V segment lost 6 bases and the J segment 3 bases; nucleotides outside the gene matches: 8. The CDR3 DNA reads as TGTGCCAGCAGCTCGAGCGGGACTAACTACAATGAGCAGTTCTTC. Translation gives CASSSSGTNYNEQFF.

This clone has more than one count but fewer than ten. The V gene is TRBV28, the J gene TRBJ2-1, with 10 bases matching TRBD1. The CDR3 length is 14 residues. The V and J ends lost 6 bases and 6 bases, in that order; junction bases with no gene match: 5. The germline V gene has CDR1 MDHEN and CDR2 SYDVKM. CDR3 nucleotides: TGTGCCAGCAGGTTCGGGGACAGGGGCAATGAGCAGTTCTTC. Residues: CASRFGDRGNEQFF.